The present T cell receptor beta chain was sequenced within a study of CXCR3-negative and CXCR3-positive naive CD8 T cells. The study, taken as a whole, reports: Memory cells diverged, while naive CXCR3-positive and CXCR3-negative cells had similar TRBV-TRBJ usage. Similarly elevated diversity marked both naive subsets, with memory CD8+ cells showing far lower diversity.

UMI-labeled TRB cDNA libraries were prepared by 5' RACE. Reprocessing the 5' RACE reads, TCRdb reports a single entry for every CDR3 protein and omits DNA. Its clone listing holds 69,000 or so distinct CDR3 sequences. As concerns this clonotype: Antigen specificity is unknown.

The V gene's germline CDR1 is SGHTA and CDR2 FQGTGA. The CDR3 has 12 amino acids. Material for sequencing was naive CXCR3- CD8+ T cells from blood. Subset specified: CD45RO-CCR7+CD27+CD95- naive CD8+ T cells lacking CXCR3 (TNR3-). The chain joins TRBV7-3 to TRBJ2-1. This TCR came from a human donor in good health. Some clones in this sample may be carry-over from other donors' samples. CDR3 region: CASSYMNNEQFF.